The clone carrying this T cell receptor (beta chain) occurred a few times. Its target is not known. The data stem from a study of human T cells and chemical hapten exposure. Time point indicated: patch test 1, 2 weeks after DPC sensitization. Treatment denoted: therapeutic diphenylcyclopropenone sensitization with weekly scalp DPC. At every patch-test visit, blood was drawn before the patch test was applied. The V gene lost 9 bases and the J gene lost 2 bases, with 13 bases spanning the gap. The germline V gene encodes CDR1 KGHDR and CDR2 SFDVKD. This CDR3 contains 14 residues. TCRdb redid the calling of the RACE reads with MiXCR, one entry per CDR3 protein. The repertoire includes 65,000 to 80,000 distinct CDR3 sequences, over 9% of them detected once, and around 1.5% sits in the top ten. Study outcomes and limitations: Since the donors had alopecia, their immune response may not be the same as that of healthy people.

The rearrangement joins TRBV24-1 to TRBJ1-5, with D uncertain. The receptor's source is a woman in her 50s with alopecia areata. Some clones in this sample may be carry-over from other donors' samples. The sample in question was whole blood, obtained in connection with sensitization to the hapten diphenylcyclopropenone (DPC). The CDR3 nucleotides read TGTGCCACCTCCTTCGGGTCGGGCAATCAGCCCCAGCATTTT. As protein: CATSFGSGNQPQHF.